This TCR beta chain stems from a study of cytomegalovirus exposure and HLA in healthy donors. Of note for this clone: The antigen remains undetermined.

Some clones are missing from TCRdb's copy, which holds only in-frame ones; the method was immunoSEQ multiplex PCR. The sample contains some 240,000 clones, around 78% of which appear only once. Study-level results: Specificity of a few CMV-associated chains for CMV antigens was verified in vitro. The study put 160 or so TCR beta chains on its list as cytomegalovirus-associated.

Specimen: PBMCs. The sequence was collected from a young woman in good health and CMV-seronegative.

CDR3 region: CASGVYNSPLHF. CDR3 in DNA: TGTGCCAGTGGGGTCTATAATTCACCCCTCCACTTT. This sequence joins TRBV5-6 and TRBJ1-6; D unclear. Trimming cost V 8 bases and J 3 bases, with 6 bases left between them. The CDR3 loop spans 12 amino acids. Germline V gene sequence: CDR1 SGHDT, CDR2 YYEEEE.